The 29 T cell receptor beta chains presented below share a single source sample, sequenced in a study of blood T cell repertoires in COVID-19. Generated by immunoSEQ multiplex PCR, the TCRdb table keeps only in-frame clones and is missing some. The data contain about 86,000 clones, approximately 82% of them singletons. Sequencing used peripheral blood. The receptors were sampled from a woman aged 80 or over with acute or convalescent COVID-19.

The rearrangement links TRBV18 to TRBJ2-1; tentatively, D is TRBD1 (7 bases). This CDR3 contains 16 residues. V lost 4 bases, J lost 9 bases, and 22 bases lay in between. Germline loops: CDR1 KGHSH, CDR2 LQKENI. The CDR3 is CASSQRQGRGGSEQFF. CDR3 DNA: TGTGCCAGCTCACAACGACAGGGTAGAGGAGGGAGTGAGCAGTTCTTC.

This clone is termed medium-sized. The chain has TRBV19 and TRBJ1-2, with 9 bases fitting TRBD1. J lost 2 bases, V lost 5 bases, and 6 bases had no gene match. Germline V lookup: CDR1 LNHDA, CDR2 SQIVND (reference sequence). This CDR3 comprises 15 residues. CDR3 in amino acids: CASSEGTGLNYGYTF. The DNA of the CDR3 is TGTGCCAGTAGTGAGGGGACAGGGTTGAACTATGGCTACACCTTC.

The genes are TRBV3-1 (or the pseudogene TRBV3-2) and TRBJ2-3, with 7 bases that match TRBD2. J was trimmed by 1 base and V by 4 bases; bases with no gene match: 14. CDR3 length equals 18 residues. CDR1 and CDR2 from the germline V gene are LGHDT and YNNKEL (reference sequence). CDR3: CASSLGSGGGYRTDTQYF. The CDR3 DNA reads as TGTGCCAGCAGCCTAGGGTCTGGGGGAGGGTACCGCACAGATACGCAGTATTTT.

The chain carries TRBV28 and TRBJ2-1, with D possibly being TRBD2 (6 bases). The CDR3 is 15 residues long. Germline-derived CDR1 and CDR2 are MDHEN and SYDVKM. The V end was cut by 7 bases, the J end by 6 bases, with 19 bases between. DNA of the CDR3: TGTGCCAGCACGCCTGGAGGGATTAGGTCCAATGAGCAGTTCTTC. It encodes CASTPGGIRSNEQFF.

V gene TRBV5-1 combines with J gene TRBJ2-3; 12 nucleotides align to TRBD2. The CDR3 is 16 amino acids. Unmatched junction bases numbered 4, after V lost 4 bases and J lost 1 base. Germline CDR1 and CDR2: SGHRS and YFSETQ. This CDR3 reads CASSVSSGGGTDTQYF. The CDR3 region has the DNA TGCGCCAGCAGCGTATCTAGCGGGGGGGGCACAGATACGCAGTATTTT.

This rearrangement joins TRBV3-1 (or the pseudogene TRBV3-2) to TRBJ1-2, with TRBD1 as a possible D gene (5 bases). Germline CDR1 and CDR2: LGHDT and YNNKEL (reference sequence). This CDR3 region has 13 residues. Trimming left V 2 bases short and J 7 bases short, with 11 bases between. This CDR3 is CASSQKGTGGYTF. The CDR3 nucleotides are TGTGCCAGCAGCCAAAAGGGGACTGGTGGCTACACCTTC.

This clone was seen once. The rearrangement joins TRBV19 to TRBJ2-2; no clear D. The CDR3 loop spans 14 amino acids. V lost 0 bases to trimming and J lost 3 bases, with 5 bases between them. Germline V gene data show CDR1 as LNHDA and CDR2 as SQIVND (reference sequence). In DNA form, the CDR3 reads TGTGCCAGTAGTATAGACTTCTACACCGGGGAGCTGTTTTTT. Translated, it gives CASSIDFYTGELFF.

This clone was seen a single time. This rearrangement joins TRBV27 to TRBJ2-7, with D hard to call. This CDR3 contains 15 residues. Germline V gives CDR1 MNHEY, CDR2 SMNVEV (reference sequence). Trimming shortened V by 2 bases and J by 6 bases, and 17 bases separated the two germline ends. CDR3 region: CASSLDTHLTSEQYF. CDR3 DNA: TGTGCCAGCAGTTTAGACACCCACCTCACGTCCGAGCAGTACTTC.

This chain connects TRBV5-1 to TRBJ1-4; TRBD1 matches at 7 bases. Per germline, CDR1 SGHRS and CDR2 YFSETQ. CDR3 size: 15 residues. V was pared by 1 base and J by 6 bases, with 6 bases of the junction left unmatched. This CDR3 reads CASSLSRGSYEKLFF. The CDR3 nucleotides are TGCGCCAGCAGCTTGTCCAGGGGGTCTTATGAAAAACTGTTTTTT.

This chain joins TRBV6-5 and TRBJ1-1, with TRBD1 as a possible D gene (6 bases). The germline V and J ends were trimmed by 5 bases and 4 bases, with 17 bases remaining between them. The CDR3 is made up of 15 amino acids. Germline V gene lookup returns CDR1 MNHEY and CDR2 SVGAGI. CDR3 sequence (DNA): TGTGCCAGCAGTATAGGGGGGGCCTCTTTCACTGAAGCTTTCTTT. It codes for CASSIGGASFTEAFF.

The J gene is TRBJ1-1, the V gene TRBV30; tentatively, D is TRBD1 (5 bases). Germline V gene data show CDR1 as GTSNPN and CDR2 as SVGIG (reference sequence). Trimming stripped 0 bases from V and 6 bases from J, with 14 bases between. The CDR3 is made up of 14 amino acids. For the CDR3, the DNA is TGTGCCTGGAGTGTACCCGGCAGGGAGGCTGAAGCTTTCTTT. This sequence encodes CAWSVPGREAEAFF.

The chain employs TRBV5-8 and TRBJ1-4; tentatively, D is TRBD1 (5 bases). The V gene's germline CDR1 is SGHTS and CDR2 YDEGEE. Deletions cut 7 bases from V and 6 bases from J, with 19 bases between. CDR3 size: 15 residues. CDR3 nucleotide sequence: TGTGCCAGCCACCTCGGAGGGGCAGTGGATGAAAAACTGTTTTTT. Translation: CASHLGGAVDEKLFF.

The chain joins TRBV5-1 to TRBJ2-7, with D perhaps matching TRBD2 (5 bases). Between the trimmed V and J ends, which lost 4 bases and 2 bases, there was a span of 16 bases. Germline values: CDR1 SGHRS, CDR2 YFSETQ. The CDR3 is 15 amino acids. This CDR3 reads CASSPRQDSPYEQYF. CDR3 DNA sequence: TGCGCCAGCAGCCCCAGGCAGGACTCTCCCTACGAGCAGTACTTC.

This chain connects TRBV19 to TRBJ2-7; TRBD1 matches at 8 bases. V dropped 3 bases and J dropped 4; count of bases not matched to a gene: 8. Per germline, CDR1 LNHDA and CDR2 SQIVND (reference sequence). This CDR3 has 15 amino acids. In DNA form, the CDR3 reads TGTGCCAGTAGTATCGAGGGGACAGGAGATTACGAGCAGTACTTC. It translates to CASSIEGTGDYEQYF.

This rearrangement joins TRBV6-5 to TRBJ2-1; 7 nucleotides line up with TRBD1. The CDR3 extends over 15 amino acids. The junction had 12 bases not matched to a gene; V was cut back by 9 bases and J by 4 bases. Germline values: CDR1 MNHEY, CDR2 SVGAGI. CDR3 sequence: CASGGLGTAYNEQFF. The DNA of the CDR3 is TGTGCCAGTGGGGGCCTCGGGACAGCATACAATGAGCAGTTCTTC.

This clone occurred a few times. J is TRBJ1-4 and V is TRBV3-1 (or the pseudogene TRBV3-2); 10 nucleotides line up with TRBD1. This CDR3 contains 16 residues. CDR1 LGHDT and CDR2 YNNKEL come from the germline V gene (reference sequence). J was trimmed by 6 bases and V by 4 bases; bases with no gene match: 8. The DNA of the CDR3 is TGTGCCAGCAGCCTAGGACAGGGGGGGTCGTATGAAAAACTGTTTTTT. It codes for CASSLGQGGSYEKLFF.

The chain joins TRBV7-9 to TRBJ2-1, with TRBD2 matching over 9 bases. Germline V gene sequence: CDR1 SEHNR, CDR2 FQNEAQ (reference sequence). Germline trimming cut 3 bases from V and 3 bases from J; bases unmatched to any gene: 6. This CDR3 has 16 residues. This chain's CDR3 is CASSFLGLASYNEQFF. The CDR3 coding sequence is TGTGCCAGCAGCTTTCTAGGACTAGCGAGCTACAATGAGCAGTTCTTC.

The gene calls are TRBV4-1 and TRBJ2-1; 11 bases are a match to TRBD2. V was pared by 1 base and J by 4 bases, with 6 bases of the junction left unmatched. The CDR3 covers 17 residues. CDR1 is MGHRA, CDR2 YSYEKL, per germline. Here the CDR3 reads CASSQAPSGGPYNEQFF. The CDR3 DNA is TGCGCCAGCAGCCAAGCCCCTAGCGGGGGGCCATACAATGAGCAGTTCTTC.

This chain joins TRBV5-1 and TRBJ2-3, with a tentative D call TRBD1 (6 bases). V was pared by 0 bases and J by 1 base, with 12 bases between. The germline V gene encodes CDR1 SGHRS and CDR2 YFSETQ. This CDR3 has 16 residues. The CDR3 DNA follows: TGCGCCAGCAGCTTGGGGGTTCAGGGGCGCACAGATACGCAGTATTTT. This gives the protein CASSLGVQGRTDTQYF. The variable domain in full, completed from reference TRBV5-1 and TRBJ2-3, reads KAGVTQTPRYLIKTRGQQVTLSCSPISGHRSVSWYQQTPGQGLQFLFEYFSETQRNKGNFPGRFSGRQFSNSRSEMNVSTLELGDSALYLCASSLGVQGRTDTQYFGPGTRLTVL.

This clone showed up just once. V and J are TRBV4-2 and TRBJ2-3, with 7 positions matching TRBD2. The CDR3 covers 16 residues. Germline CDR1 LGHNA, CDR2 YNFKEQ. The junction had 6 bases not matched to a gene; V was cut back by 1 base and J by 2 bases. CDR3 sequence reads: CASSQVSGGITDTQYF. In nucleotides, the CDR3 is TGTGCCAGCAGCCAAGTGTCGGGGGGAATCACAGATACGCAGTATTTT.

A remark on this clone: The CDR3 ends on some other residue instead of the conserved phenylalanine or tryptophan, so this is likely a read error. The limits of the CDR3 on the DNA are not certain, so only TCRdb's listed CDR3 is given. The chain joins TRBV12-2 to TRBJ1-1; TRBD1, the table's D call, was not compared with the DNA. TRBV12-2 is a pseudogene locus. The CDR3 spans 11 residues, counting both ends. CDR3: CASRLRPGGSV.

The J gene is TRBJ2-7, the V gene TRBV5-4; 11 nucleotides align to TRBD1. V shed 3 bases, J shed 3 bases, and the junction held 14 bases outside the gene matches. The CDR3 length is 18 residues. Germline CDR1 is SGHNT and CDR2 is YYREEE (reference sequence). CDR3 DNA: TGTGCCAGCAGCTCGAAACCCGGGACAGGGGGAAAGATCTACGAGCAGTACTTC. Translated: CASSSKPGTGGKIYEQYF.

This chain joins TRBV19 and TRBJ2-5; the match to TRBD2 covers 8 bases. The V segment lost 6 bases and the J segment 9 bases; nucleotides outside the gene matches: 12. The CDR3 has 14 residues. The germline V gene encodes CDR1 LNHDA and CDR2 SQIVND (reference sequence). This chain's CDR3 is CASRPGGQEKAQYF. The CDR3 DNA sequence: TGTGCCAGTAGGCCGGGGGGGCAAGAGAAGGCCCAGTACTTC.

The chain has TRBV2 and TRBJ1-3, with 8 bases that match TRBD1. This CDR3 has 15 amino acids. Germline loops: CDR1 SNHLY, CDR2 FYNNEI. The V and J ends lost 2 bases and 5 bases, in that order; junction bases with no gene match: 5. CDR3 loop: CASSEIDRGRNTIYF. CDR3 bases: TGTGCCAGCAGTGAAATCGACAGGGGAAGAAACACCATATATTTT.

V and J are TRBV5-1 and TRBJ2-7; 7 nucleotides match TRBD2. CDR1 SGHRS and CDR2 YFSETQ come from the germline V gene. J lost 0 bases, V lost 5 bases, and 8 bases had no gene match. The CDR3 has 15 amino acids. In DNA, the CDR3 is TGCGCCAGCAGTATCGGGACTACCACCTCCTACGAGCAGTACTTC. Protein: CASSIGTTTSYEQYF.

The chain has TRBV5-1 and TRBJ2-5; 8 positions match TRBD1. Looked up from germline, CDR1 is SGHRS and CDR2 is YFSETQ. The CDR3 spans 15 residues. Trimming removed 3 bases from V and 5 bases from J; junction bases left unmatched: 9. CDR3 nucleotide sequence: TGCGCCAGCAGCTCGGAGCAGGGGGCTCTCGAGACCCAGTACTTC. As protein: CASSSEQGALETQYF. The complete variable domain, with remaining parts taken from reference TRBV5-1 and TRBJ2-5, reads KAGVTQTPRYLIKTRGQQVTLSCSPISGHRSVSWYQQTPGQGLQFLFEYFSETQRNKGNFPGRFSGRQFSNSRSEMNVSTLELGDSALYLCASSSEQGALETQYFGPGTRLLVL.

The chain links TRBV13 to TRBJ2-1; TRBD2 agrees at 13 bases. Germline CDR1 reads PRHDT; CDR2 reads FYEKMQ (reference sequence). The length of the CDR3 is 20 residues. Trimming removed 0 bases from V and 4 bases from J; junction bases left unmatched: 12. CDR3 loop: CASSLGFTSGRAGSYNEQFF. As DNA, the CDR3 is TGTGCCAGCAGCTTAGGATTCACTAGCGGGAGGGCCGGATCGTACAATGAGCAGTTCTTC. The full variable domain, its missing parts supplied by reference TRBV13 and TRBJ2-1, is AAGVIQSPRHLIKEKRETATLKCYPIPRHDTVYWYQQGPGQDPQFLISFYEKMQSDKGSIPDRFSAQQFSDYHSELNMSSLELGDSALYFCASSLGFTSGRAGSYNEQFFGPGTRLTVL.

The chain recombines TRBV27 with TRBJ2-5; maybe TRBD1 (5 bases). Trimming stripped 3 bases from V and 4 bases from J, with 9 bases between. Germline CDR1 reads MNHEY; CDR2 reads SMNVEV (reference sequence). The CDR3 runs 13 residues. The CDR3 reads CASSFGRGETQYF. The CDR3 DNA reads as TGTGCCAGCAGTTTTGGTAGGGGAGAGACCCAGTACTTC.

V is TRBV5-4 and J is TRBJ2-5, with 13 bases matching TRBD2. The CDR3 is made up of 16 amino acids. Per germline, CDR1 SGHNT and CDR2 YYREEE (reference sequence). The junction had 6 bases not matched to a gene; V was cut back by 5 bases and J by 2 bases. Here the CDR3 reads CASSPPGLAGQETQYF. Here the CDR3 DNA reads TGTGCCAGCAGTCCCCCGGGACTAGCGGGGCAAGAGACCCAGTACTTC.